These 12 T cell receptor beta chains came from one sample sequenced in a study of shared clonotypes between healthy human individuals. Clones were sequenced by immunoSEQ multiplex PCR, and TCRdb holds only the in-frame ones, with some missing. The top ten hold around a tenth of the sample, which has approximately 350,000 clones, over 65% seen once. Sequencing was done on a sample of memory CD4+ T cells sorted from blood. Subset reported: CD45RA-negative fraction. The receptors were sampled from a young man in good health.

The chain carries TRBV4-3 and TRBJ2-7; D remains unclear. V lost 0 bases and J lost 1, with 10 bases in between. CDR1 LGHNA and CDR2 YSLEER come from the germline V gene. The CDR3 extends over 15 amino acids. This CDR3 reads CASSQDRWGSYEQYF. DNA for the CDR3: TGCGCCAGCAGCCAAGATCGTTGGGGTTCCTACGAGCAGTACTTC.

This chain links TRBV28 with TRBJ2-3; D tentatively reads TRBD1 or TRBD2 (6 bases each). V lost 4 bases, J lost 5 bases, and 10 bases lay in between. The CDR3 covers 13 residues. Per germline, CDR1 MDHEN and CDR2 SYDVKM. As DNA, the CDR3 is TGTGCCAGCAGTTGGGGGGCTAGAGATACGCAGTATTTT. Translating it yields CASSWGARDTQYF.

The V call is TRBV19, the J call TRBJ2-3; 14 nucleotides agree with TRBD2. This CDR3 is built from 18 residues. Per the germline V gene, CDR1 is LNHDA and CDR2 is SQIVND (reference sequence). The ends lost 7 bases at V and 3 bases at J; junction bases unmatched: 12. The CDR3 bases are TGTGCCAGTACCCCGGGACTAGCGGGAGACTCAAGGACAGATACGCAGTATTTT. Translated: CASTPGLAGDSRTDTQYF.

V is TRBV7-2 and J is TRBJ2-7, with 12 bases that match TRBD1. CDR1 and CDR2 from the germline V gene are SGHTA and FQGNSA. The trim removed 2 bases at V and 0 bases at J, leaving 2 bases unmatched. The CDR3 length is 16 residues. As DNA, the CDR3 is TGTGCCAGCAGCTTATGGGGACAGGGGGCCTCCTACGAGCAGTACTTC. This codes for CASSLWGQGASYEQYF.

This clone is a singleton in its sample. The chain joins TRBV5-8 to TRBJ1-4; D possibly corresponds to TRBD1 (5 bases). V lost 0 bases and J lost 8, with 14 bases in between. Germline V gives CDR1 SGHTS, CDR2 YDEGEE. This CDR3 comprises 15 residues. CDR3 amino acids: CASSLGDPGREKLFF. The CDR3 bases are TGTGCCAGCAGCTTGGGAGATCCAGGGCGGGAAAAACTGTTTTTT.

The chain has TRBV7-8 and TRBJ1-6, with unresolved D. The CDR3 sequence is 16 residues long. CDR1 is SGHVS and CDR2 is FQNEAQ in the germline V gene. The germline V and J ends were trimmed by 1 base and 5 bases, with 12 bases remaining between them. The CDR3 region is CASSLVVRGHNSPLHF. The CDR3 DNA sequence: TGTGCCAGCAGCTTAGTCGTGAGAGGGCATAATTCACCCCTCCACTTT.

This clone was recorded only once. The rearrangement links TRBV4-3 to TRBJ1-2; D may be TRBD1 (6 bases). The CDR3 loop spans 16 amino acids. Trimming removed 0 bases at V and 0 bases at J, with 11 bases between. Germline V gene lookup returns CDR1 LGHNA and CDR2 YSLEER. In nucleotides, the CDR3 is TGCGCCAGCAGCCAAGATGCAGGGGCAGCTAACTATGGCTACACCTTC. Translation: CASSQDAGAANYGYTF.

The genes are TRBV6-1 and TRBJ1-1, with D perhaps TRBD1 (5 bases). This CDR3 comprises 15 residues. Trimming cost V 2 bases and J 6 bases, with 16 bases left between them. In germline, CDR1 is MNHNS, CDR2 SASEGT. Here the CDR3 reads CASSEYEPGLPEAFF. The CDR3 region has the DNA TGTGCCAGCAGTGAATACGAACCAGGGTTACCTGAAGCTTTCTTT.

This chain links TRBV28 with TRBJ1-2; D gene unclear. Germline CDR1 MDHEN, CDR2 SYDVKM. This CDR3 contains 11 residues. V shed 4 bases and J shed 5 bases, with 5 bases lying between them. CDR3 amino acids: CASSSRYGYTF. CDR3 nucleotide sequence: TGTGCCAGCAGTTCCCGTTATGGCTACACCTTC.

The chain carries TRBV29-1 and TRBJ2-3, with TRBD2 matching 9 bases. Germline trimming cut 6 bases from V and 3 bases from J; bases unmatched to any gene: 4. CDR3 length: 13 amino acids. Germline CDR1 SQVTM, CDR2 ANQGSEA. The CDR3 reads CSVSLAGTDTQYF. In DNA form, the CDR3 reads TGCAGCGTGTCCCTAGCGGGAACAGATACGCAGTATTTT.

This clone was seen repeatedly, ten times or more. The V and J genes are TRBV28 and TRBJ1-5; no clear D. Germline assignment: CDR1 MDHEN and CDR2 SYDVKM. The V end was cut by 7 bases, the J end by 6 bases, with 16 bases between. The CDR3 extends over 14 amino acids. CDR3 residues: CASTLGLGIQPQHF. The CDR3 region has the DNA TGTGCCAGCACTCTAGGCCTGGGAATTCAGCCCCAGCATTTT.

The V and J genes are TRBV7-2 and TRBJ2-2, with 7 bases matching TRBD2. CDR3 length: 16 amino acids. Trimming took 1 base from V and 4 from J; bases not matched to a gene: 6. Germline lookup yields CDR1 SGHTA and CDR2 FQGNSA. CDR3 DNA: TGTGCCAGCAGCTTAGGGGTAGCGGGCCCCACCGGGGAGCTGTTTTTT. It codes for CASSLGVAGPTGELFF.